This TCR beta chain was captured by sequencing in a study of PD-L1 blockade in urothelial cancer. For the study at large: About 90% of the roughly 29 patients were men who had bladder-origin urothelial cancer.

Whole-study results and caveats: Below-median TCR clonality that was measured in pretreatment blood predicted better survival.

In this sample, this clone turned up a few times. As yet, its antigen is unknown. The CDR3 has 15 amino acids. V was cut by 1 base and J by 5 bases, with 12 bases left in between. The V gene's germline CDR1 is MDHEN and CDR2 SYDVKM. Regarding time point: peripheral blood 6 weeks after treatment start. Locally advanced or metastatic urothelial carcinoma affected all patients. Spiking of synthetic TCR analog templates was performed in each PCR. The assay was immunoSEQ multiplex PCR, and TCRdb's table has in-frame clones only and misses some. Here the sample spans around 110,000 clones, around 89% being singletons.

Material: PBMCs, obtained around atezolizumab (anti-PD-L1) treatment. V usage is TRBV28 and J usage is TRBJ1-5; possible D gene TRBD1, 5 bases. This TCR came from a man aged 55 to 70 with urothelial cancer. The CDR3 protein is CASSLSGLLYQPQHF. The CDR3 nucleotides read TGTGCCAGCAGTTTATCAGGGCTTCTGTATCAGCCCCAGCATTTT. Drawing the rest from reference TRBV28 and TRBJ1-5, the complete variable domain is DVKVTQSSRYLVKRTGEKVFLECVQDMDHENMFWYRQDPGLGLRLIYFSYDVKMKEKGDIPEGYSVSREKKERFSLILESASTNQTSMYLCASSLSGLLYQPQHFGDGTRLSIL.